The present TCR beta chain was sequenced within a study of cytomegalovirus exposure and HLA in healthy donors. In the study overall: Among about 380 genotyped donors, about 83% fell in the Caucasian-associated ancestry cluster. Study findings and constraints: In vitro checks showed that a few CMV-associated chains really do target CMV antigens.

On this clone itself: Its matching antigen is unknown.

Deletions cut 3 bases from V and 4 bases from J, with 15 bases between. The CDR3 sequence is 15 residues long. Germline V CDR1 and CDR2: ENHRY, SYGVKD. Use of 60 Vbeta and 13 Jbeta primers characterized the PCR. Only in-frame clones appear in the TCRdb table, and some are missing; sequencing was by immunoSEQ multiplex PCR. The sample consists of 150,000 to 200,000 clones, around 75% of them appearing once. Sequenced input: PBMCs. The rearrangement uses TRBV10-3 and TRBJ2-5; D is unclear. The sequence came from a male donor in good health and CMV-seronegative. The CDR3 region has the DNA TGTGCCATCAGTGATACTGGAACCCGCGGAGAGACCCAGTACTTC. It translates to CAISDTGTRGETQYF.